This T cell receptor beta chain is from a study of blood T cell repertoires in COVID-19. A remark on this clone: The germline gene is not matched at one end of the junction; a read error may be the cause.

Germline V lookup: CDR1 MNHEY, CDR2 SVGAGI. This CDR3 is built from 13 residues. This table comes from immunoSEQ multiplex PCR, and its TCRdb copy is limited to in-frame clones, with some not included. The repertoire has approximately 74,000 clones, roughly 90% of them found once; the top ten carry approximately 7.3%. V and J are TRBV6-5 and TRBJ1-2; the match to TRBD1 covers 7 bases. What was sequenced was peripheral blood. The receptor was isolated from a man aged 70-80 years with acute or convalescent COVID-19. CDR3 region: CAGRLTGTNGYTF. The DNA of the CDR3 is TGTGCCGGCAGACTGACAGGGACGAATGGCTACACCTTC.